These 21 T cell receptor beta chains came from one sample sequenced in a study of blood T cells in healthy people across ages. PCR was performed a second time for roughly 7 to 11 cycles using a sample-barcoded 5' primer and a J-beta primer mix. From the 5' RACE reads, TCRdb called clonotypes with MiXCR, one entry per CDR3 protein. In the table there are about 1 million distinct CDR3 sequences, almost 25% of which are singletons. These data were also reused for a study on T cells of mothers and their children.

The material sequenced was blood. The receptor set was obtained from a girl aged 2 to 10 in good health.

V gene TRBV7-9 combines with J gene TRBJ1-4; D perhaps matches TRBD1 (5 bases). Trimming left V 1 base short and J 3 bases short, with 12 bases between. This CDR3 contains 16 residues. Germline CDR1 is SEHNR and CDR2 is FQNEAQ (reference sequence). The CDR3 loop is CASSLGPQGPNEKLFF. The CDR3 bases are TGTGCCAGCAGCTTAGGTCCTCAGGGACCTAATGAAAAACTGTTTTTT. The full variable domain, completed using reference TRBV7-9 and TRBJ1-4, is DTGVSQNPRHKITKRGQNVTFRCDPISEHNRLYWYRQTLGQGPEFLTYFQNEAQLEKSRLLSDRFSAERPKGSFSTLEIQRTEQGDSAMYLCASSLGPQGPNEKLFFGSGTQLSVL.

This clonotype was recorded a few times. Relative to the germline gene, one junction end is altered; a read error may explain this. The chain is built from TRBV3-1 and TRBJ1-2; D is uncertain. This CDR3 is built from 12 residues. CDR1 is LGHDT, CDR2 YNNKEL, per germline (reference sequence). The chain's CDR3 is CASSQLPYGYTF. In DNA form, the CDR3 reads TGTGCCAGTAGCCAACTTCCCTATGGCTACACCTTC.

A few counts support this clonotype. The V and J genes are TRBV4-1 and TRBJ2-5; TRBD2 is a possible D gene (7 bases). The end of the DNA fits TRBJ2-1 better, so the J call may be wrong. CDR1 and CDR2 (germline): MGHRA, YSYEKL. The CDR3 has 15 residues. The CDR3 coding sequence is TGCGCCAGCAGCCCGCCTCGGGGGGCCAACAATGAGCAGTTCTTC. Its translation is CASSPPRGANNEQFF.

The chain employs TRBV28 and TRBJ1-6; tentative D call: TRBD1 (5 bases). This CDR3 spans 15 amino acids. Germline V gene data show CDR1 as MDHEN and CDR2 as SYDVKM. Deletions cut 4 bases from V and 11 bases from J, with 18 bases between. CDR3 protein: CASSSRSSIRAPLHF. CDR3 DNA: TGTGCCAGCAGTTCCAGATCGTCTATCAGGGCACCCCTCCACTTT.

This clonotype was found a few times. Here the CDR3 reads CASSQGRRENEQFF. CDR3 DNA sequence: TGTGCCAGCAGCCAAGGGAGGAGGGAGAATGAGCAGTTCTTC. The rearrangement uses TRBV4-2 and TRBJ2-1, with D tentatively TRBD2 (6 bases). The CDR3 is made up of 14 amino acids. The germline V gene encodes CDR1 LGHNA and CDR2 YNFKEQ. Trimming stripped 1 base from V and 7 bases from J, with 11 bases between.

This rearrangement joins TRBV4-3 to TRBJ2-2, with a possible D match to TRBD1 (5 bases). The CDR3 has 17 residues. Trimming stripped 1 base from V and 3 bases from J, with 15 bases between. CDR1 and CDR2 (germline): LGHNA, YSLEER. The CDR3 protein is CASSQAVGQGYTGELFF. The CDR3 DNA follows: TGCGCCAGCAGCCAAGCTGTGGGGCAGGGATACACCGGGGAGCTGTTTTTT.

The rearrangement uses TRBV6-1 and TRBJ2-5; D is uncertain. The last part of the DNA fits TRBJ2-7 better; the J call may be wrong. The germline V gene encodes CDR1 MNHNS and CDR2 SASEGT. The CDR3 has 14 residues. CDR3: CASSEVVGNYEQYF. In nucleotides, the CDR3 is TGTGCCAGCAGTGAAGTGGTAGGGAACTACGAGCAGTACTTC.

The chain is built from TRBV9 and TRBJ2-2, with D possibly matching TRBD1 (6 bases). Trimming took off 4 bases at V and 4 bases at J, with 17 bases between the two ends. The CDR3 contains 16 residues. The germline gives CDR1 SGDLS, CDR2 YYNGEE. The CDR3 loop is CASSPGPSRGTGELFF. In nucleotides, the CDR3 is TGTGCCAGCAGCCCCGGACCCTCCAGGGGCACCGGGGAGCTGTTTTTT.

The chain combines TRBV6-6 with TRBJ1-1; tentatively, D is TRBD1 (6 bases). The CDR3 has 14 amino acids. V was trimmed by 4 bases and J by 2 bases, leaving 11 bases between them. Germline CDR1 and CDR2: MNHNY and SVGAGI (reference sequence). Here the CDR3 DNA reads TGTGCCAGCAGTTCAAGACAGGTAAACACTGAAGCTTTCTTT. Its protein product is CASSSRQVNTEAFF.

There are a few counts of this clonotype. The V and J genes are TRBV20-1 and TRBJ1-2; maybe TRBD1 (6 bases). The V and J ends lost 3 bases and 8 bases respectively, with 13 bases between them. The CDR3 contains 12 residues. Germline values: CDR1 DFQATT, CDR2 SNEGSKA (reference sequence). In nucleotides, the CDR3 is TGCAGTGCTAGCTCTACAGGGTTCGGCTACACCTTC. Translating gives CSASSTGFGYTF.

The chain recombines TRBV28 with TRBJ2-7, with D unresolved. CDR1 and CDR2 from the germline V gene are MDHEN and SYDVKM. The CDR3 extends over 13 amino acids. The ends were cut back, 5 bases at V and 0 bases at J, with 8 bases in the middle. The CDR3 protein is CASSRYNSYEQYF. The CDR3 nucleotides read TGTGCCAGCAGTCGCTATAACTCCTACGAGCAGTACTTC.

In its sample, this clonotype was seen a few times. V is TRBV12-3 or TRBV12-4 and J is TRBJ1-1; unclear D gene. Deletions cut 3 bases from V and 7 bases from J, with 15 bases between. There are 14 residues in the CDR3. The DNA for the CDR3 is TGTGCCAGCAGTTTCACCGAGGCCCTCCTTGAAGCTTTCTTT. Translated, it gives CASSFTEALLEAFF.

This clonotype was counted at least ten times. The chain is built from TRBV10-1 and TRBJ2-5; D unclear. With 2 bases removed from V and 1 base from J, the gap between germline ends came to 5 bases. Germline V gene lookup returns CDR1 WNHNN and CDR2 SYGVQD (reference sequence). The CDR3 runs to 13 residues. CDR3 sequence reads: CASSEGFQETQYF. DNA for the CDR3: TGCGCCAGCAGTGAGGGGTTCCAAGAGACCCAGTACTTC.

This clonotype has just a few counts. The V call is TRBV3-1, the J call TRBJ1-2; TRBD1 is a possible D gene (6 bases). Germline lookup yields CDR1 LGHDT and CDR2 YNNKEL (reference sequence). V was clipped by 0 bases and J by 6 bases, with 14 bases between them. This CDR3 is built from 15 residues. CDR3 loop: CASSQDKYGQHGYTF. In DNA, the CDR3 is TGTGCCAGCAGCCAAGATAAGTATGGACAGCATGGCTACACCTTC.

CDR3 in amino acids: CASSLAGGTGGNEQFF. The CDR3 DNA reads as TGTGCCAGCAGCTTAGCGGGTGGTACAGGGGGTAATGAGCAGTTCTTC. The chain carries TRBV7-2 and TRBJ2-5, with 8 nucleotides matching TRBD1. The J call is in doubt because the DNA end fits TRBJ2-1 better. CDR1 SGHTA and CDR2 FQGNSA come from the germline V gene. The CDR3 sequence is 16 residues long.

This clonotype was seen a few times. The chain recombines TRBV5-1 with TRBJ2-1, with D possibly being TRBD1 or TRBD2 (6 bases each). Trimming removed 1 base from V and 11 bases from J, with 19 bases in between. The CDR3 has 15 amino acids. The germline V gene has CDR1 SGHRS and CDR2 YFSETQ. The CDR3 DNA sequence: TGCGCCAGCAGCTTGACTCAGGGGAGGTTGGCTCAGCAGTTCTTC. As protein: CASSLTQGRLAQQFF.

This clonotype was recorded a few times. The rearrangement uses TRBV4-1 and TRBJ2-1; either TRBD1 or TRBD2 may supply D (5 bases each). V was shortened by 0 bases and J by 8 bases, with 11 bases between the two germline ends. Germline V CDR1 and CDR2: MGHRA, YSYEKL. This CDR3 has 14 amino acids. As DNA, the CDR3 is TGCGCCAGCAGCCAAGAAGGGGAGCGCCATGAGCAGTTCTTC. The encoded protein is CASSQEGERHEQFF.

CDR3 residues: CASSTHGRSEAFF. In nucleotides, the CDR3 is TGTGCCAGCAGCACTCACGGGAGGTCTGAAGCTTTCTTT. The V gene is TRBV6-5, the J gene TRBJ1-1; no definite D call. CDR1 and CDR2 from the germline V gene are MNHEY and SVGAGI. Trimming shortened V by 6 bases and J by 6 bases, and 14 bases separated the two germline ends. The CDR3 totals 13 residues.

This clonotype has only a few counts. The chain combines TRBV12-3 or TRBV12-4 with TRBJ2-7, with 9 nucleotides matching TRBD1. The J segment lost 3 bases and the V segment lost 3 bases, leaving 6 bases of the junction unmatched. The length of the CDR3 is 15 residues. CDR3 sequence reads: CASSFGPGQGYEQYF. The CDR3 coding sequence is TGTGCCAGCAGTTTTGGGCCGGGACAGGGCTACGAGCAGTACTTC.

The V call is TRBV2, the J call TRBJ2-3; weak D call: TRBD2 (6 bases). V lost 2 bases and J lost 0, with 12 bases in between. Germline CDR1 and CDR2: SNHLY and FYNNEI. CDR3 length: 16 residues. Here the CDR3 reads CASSEYGGASTDTQYF. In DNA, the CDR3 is TGTGCCAGCAGTGAATACGGAGGGGCAAGCACAGATACGCAGTATTTT.

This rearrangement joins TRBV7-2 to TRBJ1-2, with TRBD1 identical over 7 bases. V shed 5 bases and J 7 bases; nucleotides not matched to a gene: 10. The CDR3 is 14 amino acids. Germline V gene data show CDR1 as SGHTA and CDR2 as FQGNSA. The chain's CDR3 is CASSLVTGVFGYTF. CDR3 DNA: TGTGCCAGCAGCCTAGTAACAGGGGTATTTGGCTACACCTTC. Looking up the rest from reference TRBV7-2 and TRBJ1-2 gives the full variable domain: GAGVSQSPSNKVTEKGKDVELRCDPISGHTALYWYRQSLGQGLEFLIYFQGNSAPDKSGLPSDRFSAERTGGSVSTLTIQRTQQEDSAVYLCASSLVTGVFGYTFGSGTRLTVV.